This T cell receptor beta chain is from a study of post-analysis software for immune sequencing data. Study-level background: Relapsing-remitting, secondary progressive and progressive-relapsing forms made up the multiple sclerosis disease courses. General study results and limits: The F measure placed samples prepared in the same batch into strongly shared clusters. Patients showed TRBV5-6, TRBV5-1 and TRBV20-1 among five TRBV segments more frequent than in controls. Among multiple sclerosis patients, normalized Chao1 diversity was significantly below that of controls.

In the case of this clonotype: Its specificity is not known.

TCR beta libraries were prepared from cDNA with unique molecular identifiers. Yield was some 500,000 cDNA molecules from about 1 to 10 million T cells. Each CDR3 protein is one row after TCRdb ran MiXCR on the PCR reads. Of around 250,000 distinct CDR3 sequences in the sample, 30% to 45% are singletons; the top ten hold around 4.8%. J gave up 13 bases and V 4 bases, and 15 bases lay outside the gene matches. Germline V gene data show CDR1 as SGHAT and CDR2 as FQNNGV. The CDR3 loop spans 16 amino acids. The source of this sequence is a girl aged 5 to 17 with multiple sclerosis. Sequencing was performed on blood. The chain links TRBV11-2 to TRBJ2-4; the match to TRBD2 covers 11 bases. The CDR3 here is CASSSSPLAGGWEQYF. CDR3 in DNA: TGTGCCAGCAGCTCGAGCCCCTTAGCGGGAGGGTGGGAGCAGTACTTC.